The 5 T cell receptor beta chains given below trace back to one sample, sequenced in a study of vaccination and CD4 T cells after COVID-19. The antigens these receptors bind are not known. Treatment: roughly 10-day PBMC culture with coronavirus spike peptide pools or control peptides (ViraFEST assay). CD4+ T cells that had been cultured provided DNA sequenced with the Oncomine TCR Beta short-read assay. TCRdb processed the PCR reads anew with MiXCR; each CDR3 protein has one entry. The table includes about 19,000 distinct CDR3 sequences, 55% to 60% detected once. The sample was CD4+ T cells from blood, cultured in vitro, taken after SARS-CoV-2 vaccination. These receptors were taken from a human donor who had recovered from COVID-19.

The J gene is TRBJ1-2, the V gene TRBV5-6, with D uncertain. Germline V CDR1 and CDR2: SGHDT, YYEEEE. Trimming took off 4 bases at V and 0 bases at J, with 19 bases between the two ends. The CDR3 extends over 17 amino acids. CDR3 DNA: TGTGCCAGCAGCCCTTGGCCGGTACGGCGGCCTAACTATGGCTACACCTTC. It is translated as CASSPWPVRRPNYGYTF.

V and J are TRBV25-1 and TRBJ2-7, with 9 nucleotides matching TRBD2. This CDR3 has 16 residues. CDR1 and CDR2 (germline): MGHDK, SYGVNS. V gave up 2 bases and J gave up 2 bases; unmatched junction bases: 7. As DNA, the CDR3 is TGTGCCAGCAGTGAAAGGACTAGCGCCTCCACCTACGAGCAGTACTTC. Amino acids: CASSERTSASTYEQYF.

This clonotype showed up just a few times. V and J are TRBV19 and TRBJ2-3; D is perhaps TRBD1 or TRBD2 (6 bases each). This CDR3 spans 14 amino acids. V dropped 2 bases and J dropped 5 bases, with 11 bases sitting between them. Germline V CDR1 and CDR2: LNHDA, SQIVND (reference sequence). DNA of the CDR3: TGTGCCAGTAGTATACCTAAGGGGGGAGATACGCAGTATTTT. Its protein product is CASSIPKGGDTQYF.

This chain joins TRBV6-1 and TRBJ2-1; 7 bases match TRBD1. V shed 5 bases and J 4 bases; nucleotides not matched to a gene: 8. The CDR3 runs 15 residues. CDR1 and CDR2 from the germline V gene are MNHNS and SASEGT. CDR3 amino acids: CASSLEGQVYNEQFF. CDR3 sequence (DNA): TGTGCCAGCAGTCTCGAAGGACAGGTTTACAATGAGCAGTTCTTC.

V gene TRBV12-3 or TRBV12-4 combines with J gene TRBJ2-5, with D possibly matching TRBD2 (5 bases). V was clipped by 1 base and J by 4 bases, with 10 bases between them. The CDR3 spans 14 residues. The CDR3 is CASSLDWAGETQYF. CDR3 nucleotide sequence: TGTGCCAGCAGTTTAGACTGGGCGGGAGAGACCCAGTACTTC.